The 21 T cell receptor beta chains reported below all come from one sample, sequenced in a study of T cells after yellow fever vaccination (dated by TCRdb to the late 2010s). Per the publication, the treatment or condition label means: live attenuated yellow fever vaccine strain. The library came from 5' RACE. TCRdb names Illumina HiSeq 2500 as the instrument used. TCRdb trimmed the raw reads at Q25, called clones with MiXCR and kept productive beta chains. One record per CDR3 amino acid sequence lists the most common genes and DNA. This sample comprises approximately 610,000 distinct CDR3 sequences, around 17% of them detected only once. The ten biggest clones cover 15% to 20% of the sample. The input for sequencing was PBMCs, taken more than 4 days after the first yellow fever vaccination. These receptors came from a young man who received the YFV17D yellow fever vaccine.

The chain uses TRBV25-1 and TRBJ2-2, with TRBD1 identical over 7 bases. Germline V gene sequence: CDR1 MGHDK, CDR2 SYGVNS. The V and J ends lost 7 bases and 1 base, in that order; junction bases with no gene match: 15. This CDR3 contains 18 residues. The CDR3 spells CASKQERGPRGNTGELFF. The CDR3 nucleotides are TGTGCCAGCAAACAAGAAAGGGGGCCCCGAGGGAACACCGGGGAGCTGTTTTTT. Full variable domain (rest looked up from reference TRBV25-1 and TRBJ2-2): EADIYQTPRYLVIGTGKKITLECSQTMGHDKMYWYQQDPGMELHLIHYSYGVNSTEKGDLSSESTVSRIRTEHFPLTLESARPSHTSQYLCASKQERGPRGNTGELFFGEGSRLTVL.

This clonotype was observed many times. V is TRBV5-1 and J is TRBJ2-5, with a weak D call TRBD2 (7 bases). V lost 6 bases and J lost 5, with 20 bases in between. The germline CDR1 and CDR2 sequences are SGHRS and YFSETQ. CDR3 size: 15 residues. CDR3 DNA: TGCGCCAGCAACCCTGGGAGGGGGGGGGCCGAGACCCAGTACTTC. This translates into CASNPGRGGAETQYF.

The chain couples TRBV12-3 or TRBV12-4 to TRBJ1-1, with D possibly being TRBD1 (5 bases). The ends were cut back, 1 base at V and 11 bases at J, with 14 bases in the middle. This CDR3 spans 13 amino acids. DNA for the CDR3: TGTGCCAGCAGTTTAGAGGCGGCGGGGCATGCTTTCTTT. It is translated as CASSLEAAGHAFF.

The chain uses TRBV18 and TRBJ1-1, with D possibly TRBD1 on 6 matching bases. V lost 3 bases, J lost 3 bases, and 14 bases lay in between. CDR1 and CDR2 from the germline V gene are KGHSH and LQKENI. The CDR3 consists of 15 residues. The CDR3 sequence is CASSPITGSDTEAFF. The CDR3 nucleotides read TGTGCCAGCTCACCCATTACAGGGTCGGACACTGAAGCTTTCTTT. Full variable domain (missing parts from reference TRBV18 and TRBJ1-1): NAGVMQNPRHLVRRRGQEARLRCSPMKGHSHVYWYRQLPEEGLKFMVYLQKENIIDESGMPKERFSAEFPKEGPSILRIQQVVRGDSAAYFCASSPITGSDTEAFFGQGTRLTVV.

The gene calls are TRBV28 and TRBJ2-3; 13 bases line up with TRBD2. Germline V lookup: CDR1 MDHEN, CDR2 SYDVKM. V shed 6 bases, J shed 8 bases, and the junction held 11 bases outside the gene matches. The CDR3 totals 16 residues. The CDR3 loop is CASRKGLAGSRLTQYF. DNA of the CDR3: TGTGCCAGCAGAAAGGGACTAGCGGGGAGCCGGCTTACGCAGTATTTT.

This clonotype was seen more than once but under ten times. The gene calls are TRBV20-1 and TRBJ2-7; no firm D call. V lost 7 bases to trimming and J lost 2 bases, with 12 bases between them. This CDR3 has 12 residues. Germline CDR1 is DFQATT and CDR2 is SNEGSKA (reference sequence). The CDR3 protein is CSVAATTYEQYV. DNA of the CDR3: TGCAGTGTGGCAGCGACCACCTACGAGCAGTACGTC.

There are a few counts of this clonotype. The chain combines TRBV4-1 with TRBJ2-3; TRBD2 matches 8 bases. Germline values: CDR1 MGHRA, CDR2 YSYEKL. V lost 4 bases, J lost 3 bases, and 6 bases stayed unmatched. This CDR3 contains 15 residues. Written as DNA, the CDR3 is TGCGCCAGCAGCCGGAGCGGGGGTTGGACAGATACGCAGTATTTT. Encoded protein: CASSRSGGWTDTQYF.

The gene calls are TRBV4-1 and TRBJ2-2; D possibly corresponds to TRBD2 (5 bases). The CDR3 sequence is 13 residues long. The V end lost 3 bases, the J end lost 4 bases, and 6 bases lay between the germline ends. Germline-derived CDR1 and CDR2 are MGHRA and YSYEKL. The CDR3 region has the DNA TGCGCCAGCAGCCAGGGAGTCACCGGGGAGCTGTTTTTT. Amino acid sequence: CASSQGVTGELFF.

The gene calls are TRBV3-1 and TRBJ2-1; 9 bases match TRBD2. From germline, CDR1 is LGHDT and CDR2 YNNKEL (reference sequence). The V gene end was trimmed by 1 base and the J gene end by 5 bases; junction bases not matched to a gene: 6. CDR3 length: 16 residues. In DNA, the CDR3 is TGTGCCAGCAGCCAAGGCTTAGCGGGGGCCAACAATGAGCAGTTCTTC. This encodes CASSQGLAGANNEQFF.

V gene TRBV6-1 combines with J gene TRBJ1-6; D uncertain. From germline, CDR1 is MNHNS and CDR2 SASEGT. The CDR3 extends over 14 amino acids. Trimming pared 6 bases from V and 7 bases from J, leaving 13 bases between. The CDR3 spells CASSGRGINSPLHF. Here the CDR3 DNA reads TGTGCCAGCAGCGGGCGGGGAATCAATTCACCCCTCCACTTT.

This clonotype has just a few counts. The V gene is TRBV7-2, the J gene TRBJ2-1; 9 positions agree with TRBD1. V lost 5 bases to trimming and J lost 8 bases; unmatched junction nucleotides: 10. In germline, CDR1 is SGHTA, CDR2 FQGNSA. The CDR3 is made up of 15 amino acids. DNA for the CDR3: TGTGCCAGCAGCCTAAGAGGACAGGGGCGGGATGAGCAGTTCTTC. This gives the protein CASSLRGQGRDEQFF.

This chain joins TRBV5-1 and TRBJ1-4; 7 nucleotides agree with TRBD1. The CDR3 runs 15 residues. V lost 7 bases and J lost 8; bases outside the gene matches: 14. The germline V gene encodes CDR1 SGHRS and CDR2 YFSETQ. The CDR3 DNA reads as TGCGCCAGCTCCTCGACAGGGAGGCAGGAGGAAAAACTGTTTTTT. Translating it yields CASSSTGRQEEKLFF.

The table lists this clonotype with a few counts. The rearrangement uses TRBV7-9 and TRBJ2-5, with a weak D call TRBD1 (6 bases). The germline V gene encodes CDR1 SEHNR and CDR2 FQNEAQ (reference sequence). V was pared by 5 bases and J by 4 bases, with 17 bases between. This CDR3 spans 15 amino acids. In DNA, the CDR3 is TGTGCCAGCAGCCTATCAGGACAGCTGCCAGAGACCCAGTACTTC. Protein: CASSLSGQLPETQYF.

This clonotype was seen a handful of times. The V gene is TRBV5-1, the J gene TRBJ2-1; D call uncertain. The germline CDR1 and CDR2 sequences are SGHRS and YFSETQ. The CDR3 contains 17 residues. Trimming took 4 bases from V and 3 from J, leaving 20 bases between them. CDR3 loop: CASSLPYLSMGYNEQFF. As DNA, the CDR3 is TGCGCCAGCAGCCTACCCTATCTGTCTATGGGCTACAATGAGCAGTTCTTC. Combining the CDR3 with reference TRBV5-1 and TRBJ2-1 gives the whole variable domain KAGVTQTPRYLIKTRGQQVTLSCSPISGHRSVSWYQQTPGQGLQFLFEYFSETQRNKGNFPGRFSGRQFSNSRSEMNVSTLELGDSALYLCASSLPYLSMGYNEQFFGPGTRLTVL.

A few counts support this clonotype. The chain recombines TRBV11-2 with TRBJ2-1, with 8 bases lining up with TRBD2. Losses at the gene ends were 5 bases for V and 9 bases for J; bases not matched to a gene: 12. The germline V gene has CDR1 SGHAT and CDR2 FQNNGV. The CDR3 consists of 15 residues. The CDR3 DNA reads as TGTGCCAGCAGCAAGAGGACTAGCTCCTCATTTGAGCAGTTCTTC. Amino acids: CASSKRTSSSFEQFF. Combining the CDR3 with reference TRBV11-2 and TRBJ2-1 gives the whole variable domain EAGVAQSPRYKIIEKRQSVAFWCNPISGHATLYWYQQILGQGPKLLIQFQNNGVVDDSQLPKDRFSAERLKGVDSTLKIQPAKLEDSAVYLCASSKRTSSSFEQFFGPGTRLTVL.

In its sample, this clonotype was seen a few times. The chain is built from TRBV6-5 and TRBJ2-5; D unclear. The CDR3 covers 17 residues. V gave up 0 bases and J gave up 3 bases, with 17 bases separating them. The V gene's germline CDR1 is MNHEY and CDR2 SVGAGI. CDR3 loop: CASSYSSKARAEETQYF. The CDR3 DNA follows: TGTGCCAGCAGTTACTCGAGTAAGGCACGGGCCGAAGAGACCCAGTACTTC.

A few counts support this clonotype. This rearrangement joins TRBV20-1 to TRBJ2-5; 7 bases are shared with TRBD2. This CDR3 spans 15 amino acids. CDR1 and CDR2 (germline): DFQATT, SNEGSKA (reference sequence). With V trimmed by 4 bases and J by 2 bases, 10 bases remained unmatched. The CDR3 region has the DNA TGCAGTGCTATCTGGGGGGGGTGGGGACAAGAGACCCAGTACTTC. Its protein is CSAIWGGWGQETQYF.

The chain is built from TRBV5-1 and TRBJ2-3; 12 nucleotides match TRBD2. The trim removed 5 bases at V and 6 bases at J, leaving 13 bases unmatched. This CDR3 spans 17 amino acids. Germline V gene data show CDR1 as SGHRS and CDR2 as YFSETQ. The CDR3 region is CASRRSSSGGAGDTQYF. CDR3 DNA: TGCGCCAGCAGAAGGTCGTCTAGCGGGGGGGCCGGGGATACGCAGTATTTT.

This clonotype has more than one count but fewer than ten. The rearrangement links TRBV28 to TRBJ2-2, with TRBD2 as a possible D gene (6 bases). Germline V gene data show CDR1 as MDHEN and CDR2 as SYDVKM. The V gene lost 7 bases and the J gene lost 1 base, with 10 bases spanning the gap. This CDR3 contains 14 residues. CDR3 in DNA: TGTGCCAGCACCTTGGGGGGGAACACCGGGGAGCTGTTTTTT. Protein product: CASTLGGNTGELFF. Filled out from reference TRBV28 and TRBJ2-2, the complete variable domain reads DVKVTQSSRYLVKRTGEKVFLECVQDMDHENMFWYRQDPGLGLRLIYFSYDVKMKEKGDIPEGYSVSREKKERFSLILESASTNQTSMYLCASTLGGNTGELFFGEGSRLTVL.

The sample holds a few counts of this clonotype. The CDR3 coding sequence is TGTGCCACCAGTGGGGGGTCCTATGGCTACACCTTC. Translated: CATSGGSYGYTF. The chain joins TRBV24-1 to TRBJ1-2, with D possibly being TRBD1 (5 bases). The CDR3 is made up of 12 amino acids. The V gene's germline CDR1 is KGHDR and CDR2 SFDVKD. V was trimmed by 5 bases and J by 4 bases, leaving 7 bases between them.

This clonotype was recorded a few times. For the CDR3, the DNA is TGTGCCAGCAGCCAAGATGGAGGGGGGCCGTCCTACAATGAGCAGTTCTTC. This translates into CASSQDGGGPSYNEQFF. V usage is TRBV4-2 and J usage is TRBJ2-1, with D tentatively TRBD1 or TRBD2 (6 bases each). Germline assignment: CDR1 LGHNA and CDR2 YNFKEQ. The CDR3 has 17 residues. Trimming took off 0 bases at V and 1 base at J, with 13 bases between the two ends.